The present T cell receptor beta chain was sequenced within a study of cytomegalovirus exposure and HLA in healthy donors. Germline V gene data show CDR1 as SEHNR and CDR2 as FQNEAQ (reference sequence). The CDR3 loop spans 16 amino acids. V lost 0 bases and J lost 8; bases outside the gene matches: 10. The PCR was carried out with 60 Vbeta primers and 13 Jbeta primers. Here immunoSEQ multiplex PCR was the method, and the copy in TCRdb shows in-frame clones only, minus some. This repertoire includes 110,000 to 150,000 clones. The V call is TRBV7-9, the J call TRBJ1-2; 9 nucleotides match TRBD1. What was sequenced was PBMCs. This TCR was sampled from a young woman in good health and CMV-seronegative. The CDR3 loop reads CASSLALGQGLGGYTF. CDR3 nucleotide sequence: TGTGCCAGCAGCTTAGCGTTGGGACAGGGCTTGGGGGGCTACACCTTC.